The 12 T cell receptor beta chains reported below all come from one sample, sequenced in a study of identical twins. TCRdb reprocessed the 5' RACE reads via MiXCR and lists one record per CDR3 protein. This table has a few hundred thousand distinct CDR3 sequences, less than 9.5% appearing once. The data were also submitted as part of a second study, on yellow fever vaccine responses in identical twins.

The sequencing sample was made of CD8+ T cells sorted from blood. These receptor sequences come from a woman younger than 30 in good health.

This rearrangement joins TRBV29-1 to TRBJ2-7; D not certain. The CDR3 runs 13 residues. CDR1 SQVTM and CDR2 ANQGSEA come from the germline V gene. V was trimmed by 4 bases and J by 3 bases, leaving 13 bases between them. The CDR3 region is CSVVKHASYEQYF. The CDR3 DNA sequence: TGCAGCGTTGTTAAACACGCCAGCTACGAGCAGTACTTC.

This clonotype came up a few times. This chain connects TRBV20-1 to TRBJ2-3; unclear D gene. Trimming took off 5 bases at V and 5 bases at J, with 8 bases between the two ends. Germline V CDR1 and CDR2: DFQATT, SNEGSKA (reference sequence). This CDR3 comprises 11 residues. This CDR3 is CSASWEDTQYF. Written as DNA, the CDR3 is TGCAGTGCTTCGTGGGAAGATACGCAGTATTTT.

This clonotype has at least ten counts. The chain carries TRBV6-4 and TRBJ2-3, with 8 bases identical to TRBD2. V shed 5 bases and J 1 base; nucleotides not matched to a gene: 5. Per germline, CDR1 MRHNA and CDR2 SNTAGT. There are 15 residues in the CDR3. In nucleotides, the CDR3 is TGTGCCAGCAGTCACCAAGCGGGGGGCACAGATACGCAGTATTTT. Translating it yields CASSHQAGGTDTQYF.

This sequence joins TRBV4-2 and TRBJ2-3; weak D call: TRBD2 (6 bases). V was clipped by 0 bases and J by 0 bases, with 13 bases between them. Per the germline V gene, CDR1 is LGHNA and CDR2 is YNFKEQ. The CDR3 is made up of 17 amino acids. The CDR3 spells CASSQELIAASTDTQYF. CDR3 bases: TGTGCCAGCAGCCAAGAATTGATAGCGGCAAGCACAGATACGCAGTATTTT.

This clonotype was detected many times. V gene TRBV6-5 combines with J gene TRBJ2-1; 8 bases are a match to TRBD2. The V and J ends lost 2 bases and 2 bases, in that order; junction bases with no gene match: 5. From germline, CDR1 is MNHEY and CDR2 SVGAGI. The CDR3 has 16 amino acids. The CDR3, as DNA: TGTGCCAGCAGTTACCTCGGCGGGGGGCCCTACAATGAGCAGTTCTTC. It specifies CASSYLGGGPYNEQFF.

Note on this clonotype: Being one base from a much bigger clone, this may be a read error. The chain joins TRBV6-1 to TRBJ2-7; 7 bases map to TRBD1. The junction had 4 bases not matched to a gene; V was cut back by 6 bases and J by 2 bases. Per the germline V gene, CDR1 is MNHNS and CDR2 is SASEGT. The CDR3 is made up of 13 amino acids. The CDR3 sequence: CASRGDSTYEQYF. The CDR3 nucleotides are TGTGCCAGCAGGGGGGACAGTACCTACGAGCAGTACTTC.

This clonotype was seen a few times. This chain links TRBV7-9 with TRBJ1-6; 7 bases align to TRBD1. V shed 5 bases, J shed 5 bases, and the junction held 12 bases outside the gene matches. The CDR3 extends over 17 amino acids. Germline values: CDR1 SEHNR, CDR2 FQNEAQ (reference sequence). The CDR3 protein is CASSPPVTGVNNSPLHF. For the CDR3, the DNA is TGTGCCAGCAGCCCACCAGTTACAGGGGTTAATAATTCACCCCTCCACTTT.

J is TRBJ2-5 and V is TRBV20-1, with D possibly matching TRBD1 (7 bases). The CDR3 spans 17 residues. Germline loops: CDR1 DFQATT, CDR2 SNEGSKA (reference sequence). Deletions cut 2 bases from V and 4 bases from J, with 23 bases between. CDR3 amino acids: CSARWGGDRDMGETQYF. Here the CDR3 DNA reads TGCAGTGCTAGATGGGGAGGCGACAGGGACATGGGAGAGACCCAGTACTTC.

Ten or more counts support this clonotype. V usage is TRBV2 and J usage is TRBJ2-7; TRBD1 matches at 7 bases. This CDR3 has 14 residues. The V gene end was trimmed by 1 base and the J gene end by 3 bases; junction bases not matched to a gene: 3. Germline V gene data show CDR1 as SNHLY and CDR2 as FYNNEI. CDR3 DNA sequence: TGTGCCAGCAGTGAAGATCCAGGGGGCTACGAGCAGTACTTC. This translates into CASSEDPGGYEQYF.

There are many counts of this clonotype. V is TRBV13 and J is TRBJ1-4; D unresolved. The CDR3 is 16 amino acids. Trimming took 3 bases from V and 0 from J, leaving 11 bases between them. CDR1 and CDR2 from the germline V gene are PRHDT and FYEKMQ (reference sequence). CDR3 protein: CASSLEPSATNEKLFF. DNA for the CDR3: TGTGCCAGCAGCTTGGAACCGTCAGCAACTAATGAAAAACTGTTTTTT.

V usage is TRBV20-1 and J usage is TRBJ2-3; 7 bases line up with TRBD2. The V and J ends lost 6 bases and 3 bases, in that order; junction bases with no gene match: 6. This CDR3 contains 13 residues. The germline gives CDR1 DFQATT, CDR2 SNEGSKA (reference sequence). Here the CDR3 reads CSAPDSGTDTQYF. CDR3 coding DNA: TGCAGTGCCCCGGATAGCGGGACAGATACGCAGTATTTT.

This clonotype was observed at least ten times. The chain joins TRBV28 to TRBJ1-5; D is uncertain. In germline, CDR1 is MDHEN, CDR2 SYDVKM. The CDR3 runs 16 residues. Trimming cost V 2 bases and J 1 base, with 12 bases left between them. CDR3 in DNA: TGTGCCAGCAGTTTAGCCAGACAAGGGAGCAATCAGCCCCAGCATTTT. Residues: CASSLARQGSNQPQHF.